The 4 T cell receptor beta chains presented below share a single source sample, sequenced in a study of cytomegalovirus exposure and HLA in healthy donors. PCR employed 60 Vbeta and 13 Jbeta primers. TCRdb's table, derived via immunoSEQ multiplex PCR, lists solely in-frame clones and lacks some. The sample lists more than 110,000 clones; 78% were seen once. What was sequenced was PBMCs. These receptors were taken from a male donor in good health and CMV-seronegative.

The J gene is TRBJ2-1, the V gene TRBV7-9, with a tentative D call TRBD2 (5 bases). Germline values: CDR1 SEHNR, CDR2 FQNEAQ (reference sequence). This CDR3 is 12 amino acids long. Trimming removed 5 bases from V and 14 bases from J, with 16 bases in between. Here the CDR3 DNA reads TGTGCCAGCAGCCTCACGGACTGGGAGAAGTTCTTC. Translated, it gives CASSLTDWEKFF.

V is TRBV19 and J is TRBJ1-2; D is ambiguous. The length of the CDR3 is 14 residues. V was clipped by 1 base and J by 3 bases, with 9 bases between them. Germline loops: CDR1 LNHDA, CDR2 SQIVND (reference sequence). The CDR3 loop is CASSIAREDYGYTF. CDR3 DNA sequence: TGTGCCAGTAGTATAGCGCGGGAAGACTATGGCTACACCTTC.

The chain carries TRBV29-1 and TRBJ2-3; 7 bases match TRBD2. The V and J ends lost 7 bases and 9 bases, in that order; junction bases with no gene match: 7. The CDR3 has 11 residues. Germline assignment: CDR1 SQVTM and CDR2 ANQGSEA. CDR3 region: CSAGLGGTQYF. As DNA, the CDR3 is TGCAGCGCTGGATTGGGGGGGACGCAGTATTTT.

The chain has TRBV9 and TRBJ2-1; D possibly corresponds to TRBD2 (6 bases). The V end was cut by 6 bases, the J end by 0 bases, with 16 bases between. Germline V gene data show CDR1 as SGDLS and CDR2 as YYNGEE. The CDR3 spans 16 residues. The CDR3 sequence: CASTGSPGGSYNEQFF. The DNA of the CDR3 is TGTGCCAGCACCGGGAGTCCCGGGGGCTCCTACAATGAGCAGTTCTTC.